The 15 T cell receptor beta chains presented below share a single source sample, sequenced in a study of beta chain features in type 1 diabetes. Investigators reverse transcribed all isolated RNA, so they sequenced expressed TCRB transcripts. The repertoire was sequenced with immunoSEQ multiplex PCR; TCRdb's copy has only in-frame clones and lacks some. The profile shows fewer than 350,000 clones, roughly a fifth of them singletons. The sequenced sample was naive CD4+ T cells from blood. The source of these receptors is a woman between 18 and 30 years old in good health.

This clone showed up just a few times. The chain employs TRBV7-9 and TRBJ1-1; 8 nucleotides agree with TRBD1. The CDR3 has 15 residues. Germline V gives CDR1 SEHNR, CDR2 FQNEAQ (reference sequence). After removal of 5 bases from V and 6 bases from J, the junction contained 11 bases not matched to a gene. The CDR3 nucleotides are TGTGCCAGCAGCGTCGCGCAGGGGGCTCAGGCTGAAGCTTTCTTT. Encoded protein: CASSVAQGAQAEAFF.

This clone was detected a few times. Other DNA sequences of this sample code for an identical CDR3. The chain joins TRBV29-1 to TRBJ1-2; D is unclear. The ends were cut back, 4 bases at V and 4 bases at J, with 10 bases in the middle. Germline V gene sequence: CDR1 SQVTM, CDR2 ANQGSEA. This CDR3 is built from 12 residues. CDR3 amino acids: CSVGGRGYGYTF. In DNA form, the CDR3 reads TGCAGCGTTGGTGGGAGAGGCTATGGCTACACCTTC.

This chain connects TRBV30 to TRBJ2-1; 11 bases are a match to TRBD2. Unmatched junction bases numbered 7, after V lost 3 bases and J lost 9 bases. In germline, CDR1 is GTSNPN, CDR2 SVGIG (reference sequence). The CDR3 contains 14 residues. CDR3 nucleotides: TGTGCCTGGAGAACTAGCGGGGGATTTTTTGAGCAGTTCTTC. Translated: CAWRTSGGFFEQFF.

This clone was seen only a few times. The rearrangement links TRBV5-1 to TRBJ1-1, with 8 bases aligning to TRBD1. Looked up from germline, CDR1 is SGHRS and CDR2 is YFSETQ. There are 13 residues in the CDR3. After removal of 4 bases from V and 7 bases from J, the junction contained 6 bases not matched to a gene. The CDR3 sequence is CASSGGQGHEAFF. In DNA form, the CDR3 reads TGCGCCAGCAGCGGCGGACAGGGCCATGAAGCTTTCTTT.

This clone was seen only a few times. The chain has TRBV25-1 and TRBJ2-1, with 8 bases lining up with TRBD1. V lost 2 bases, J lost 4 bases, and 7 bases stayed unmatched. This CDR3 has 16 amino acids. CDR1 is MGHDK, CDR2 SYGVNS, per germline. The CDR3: CASSETDRGFYNEQFF. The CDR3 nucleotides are TGTGCCAGCAGTGAAACAGACAGGGGCTTTTACAATGAGCAGTTCTTC.

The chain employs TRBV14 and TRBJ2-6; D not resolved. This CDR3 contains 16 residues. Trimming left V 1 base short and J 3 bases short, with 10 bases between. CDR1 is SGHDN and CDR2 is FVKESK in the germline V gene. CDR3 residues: CASSQGIPDGANVLTF. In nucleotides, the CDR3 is TGTGCCAGCAGCCAAGGAATCCCAGATGGGGCCAACGTCCTGACTTTC.

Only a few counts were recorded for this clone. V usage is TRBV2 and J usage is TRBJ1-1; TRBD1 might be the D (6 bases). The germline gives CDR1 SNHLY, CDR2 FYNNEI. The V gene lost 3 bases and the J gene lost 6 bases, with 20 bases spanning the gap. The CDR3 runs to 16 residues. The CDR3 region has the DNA TGTGCCAGCAGTGACTTTGGGGGCGCAGTTGGAGCTGAAGCTTTCTTT. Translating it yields CASSDFGGAVGAEAFF.

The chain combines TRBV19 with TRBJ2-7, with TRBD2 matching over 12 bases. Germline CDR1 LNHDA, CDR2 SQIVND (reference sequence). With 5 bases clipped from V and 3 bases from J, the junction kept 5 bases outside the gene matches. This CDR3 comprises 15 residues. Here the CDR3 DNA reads TGTGCCAGTAGTCCAAGACTAGCGGGAGTCTACGAGCAGTACTTC. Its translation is CASSPRLAGVYEQYF.

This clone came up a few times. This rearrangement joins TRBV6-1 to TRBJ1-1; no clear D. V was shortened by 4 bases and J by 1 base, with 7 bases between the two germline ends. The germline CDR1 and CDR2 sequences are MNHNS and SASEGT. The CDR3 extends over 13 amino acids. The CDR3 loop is CASSVTTNTEAFF. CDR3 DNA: TGTGCCAGCAGTGTAACAACGAACACTGAAGCTTTCTTT.

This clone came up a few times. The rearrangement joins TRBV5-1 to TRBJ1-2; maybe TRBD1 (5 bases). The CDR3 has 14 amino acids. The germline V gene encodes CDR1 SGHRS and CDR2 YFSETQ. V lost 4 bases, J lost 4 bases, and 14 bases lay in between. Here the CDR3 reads CASSPRGDSYGYTF. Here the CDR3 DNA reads TGCGCCAGCAGCCCCCGGGGGGATTCCTATGGCTACACCTTC.

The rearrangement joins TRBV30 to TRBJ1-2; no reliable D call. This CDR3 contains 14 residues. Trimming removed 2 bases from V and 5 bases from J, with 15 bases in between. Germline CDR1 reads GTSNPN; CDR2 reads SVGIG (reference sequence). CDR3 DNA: TGTGCCTGGAGTTCCCTAGCGGGCCCATATGGCTACACCTTC. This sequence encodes CAWSSLAGPYGYTF.

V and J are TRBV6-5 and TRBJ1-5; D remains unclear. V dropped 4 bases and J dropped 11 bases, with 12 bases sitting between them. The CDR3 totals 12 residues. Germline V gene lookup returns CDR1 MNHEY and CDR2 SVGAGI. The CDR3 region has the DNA TGTGCCAGCAGTTCCCCCCCGGGAGCCCAGCATTTT. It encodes CASSSPPGAQHF.

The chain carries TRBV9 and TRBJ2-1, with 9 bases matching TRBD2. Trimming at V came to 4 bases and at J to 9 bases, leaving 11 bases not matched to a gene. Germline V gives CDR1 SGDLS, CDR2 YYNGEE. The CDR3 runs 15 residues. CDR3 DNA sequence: TGTGCCAGCAGCCCAAGTAGCGGGGGTCCCTTTGAGCAGTTCTTC. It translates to CASSPSSGGPFEQFF.

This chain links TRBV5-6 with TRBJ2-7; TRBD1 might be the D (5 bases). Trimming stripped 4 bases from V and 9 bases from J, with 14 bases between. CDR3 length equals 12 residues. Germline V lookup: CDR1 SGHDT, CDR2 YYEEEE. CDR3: CASSRTSLGQYF. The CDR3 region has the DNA TGTGCCAGCAGCCGGACATCGTTAGGGCAGTACTTC. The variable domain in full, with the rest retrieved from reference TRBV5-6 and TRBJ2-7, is DAGVTQSPTHLIKTRGQQVTLRCSPKSGHDTVSWYQQALGQGPQFIFQYYEEEERQRGNFPDRFSGHQFPNYSSELNVNALLLGDSALYLCASSRTSLGQYFGPGTRLTVT.

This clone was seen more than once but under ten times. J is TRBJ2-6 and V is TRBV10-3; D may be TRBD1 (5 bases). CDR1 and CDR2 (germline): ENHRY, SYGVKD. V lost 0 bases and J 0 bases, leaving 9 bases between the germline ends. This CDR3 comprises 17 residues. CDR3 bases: TGTGCCATCAGTGAGTCCCAGGGCCTCTCTGGGGCCAACGTCCTGACTTTC. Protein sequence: CAISESQGLSGANVLTF.